These 31 T cell receptor beta chains were all obtained from the same sample, sequenced in a study of cytomegalovirus exposure and HLA in healthy donors. The PCR employed 60 Vbeta primers together with 13 Jbeta primers. Using immunoSEQ multiplex PCR, the repertoire was profiled, and TCRdb retains in-frame clones only, with some absent. The table records 120,000 or so clones, about 73% of them present only once. Sample: PBMCs. The receptors derive from a woman between 40 and 50 years old in good health and CMV-seronegative.

V usage is TRBV19 and J usage is TRBJ1-5; 8 positions agree with TRBD1. This CDR3 is 15 amino acids long. Losses at the gene ends were 6 bases for V and 2 bases for J; bases not matched to a gene: 6. Germline V gene sequence: CDR1 LNHDA, CDR2 SQIVND (reference sequence). The CDR3 coding sequence is TGTGCCAGTAGGCCCCGGACAGGGCGCAATCAGCCCCAGCATTTT. It specifies CASRPRTGRNQPQHF.

J is TRBJ2-1 and V is TRBV6-5; D is perhaps TRBD1 (5 bases). V lost 2 bases, J lost 15 bases, and 14 bases lay in between. CDR3 length: 12 residues. Germline loops: CDR1 MNHEY, CDR2 SVGAGI. This chain's CDR3 is CASSYKGLLLFF. CDR3 sequence (DNA): TGTGCCAGCAGTTACAAGGGGCTTCTCCTGTTCTTC.

The V call is TRBV28, the J call TRBJ2-7, with 14 positions matching TRBD2. Trimming took 7 bases from V and 7 from J; bases not matched to a gene: 9. CDR3 length equals 15 residues. The germline gives CDR1 MDHEN, CDR2 SYDVKM. The CDR3 DNA follows: TGTGCCAGCACCCCCTCGGGACTAGCGGGAGTGGAGCAGTACTTC. Translation gives CASTPSGLAGVEQYF.

The rearrangement joins TRBV28 to TRBJ2-1, with 7 bases lining up with TRBD2. The CDR3 has 16 residues. Germline lookup yields CDR1 MDHEN and CDR2 SYDVKM. Trimming at V came to 8 bases and at J to 0 bases, leaving 10 bases not matched to a gene. CDR3 residues: CASGNRGGSSYNEQFF. CDR3 sequence (DNA): TGTGCCAGCGGCAATCGGGGAGGGAGCTCCTACAATGAGCAGTTCTTC.

The V gene is TRBV7-9, the J gene TRBJ1-4; D possibly corresponds to TRBD1 (5 bases). Trimming left V 2 bases short and J 8 bases short, with 15 bases between. CDR1 is SEHNR, CDR2 FQNEAQ, per germline (reference sequence). CDR3 length: 15 residues. CDR3 protein: CASSLRGIYNEKLFF. The CDR3 DNA reads TGTGCCAGCAGCTTAAGGGGAATTTACAACGAAAAACTGTTTTTT.

About this clone itself: The junction differs from germline at one of its ends, possibly a read error. The chain employs TRBV7-9 and TRBJ2-3; D not certain. The CDR3 has 12 amino acids. Germline V CDR1 and CDR2: SEHNR, FQNEAQ (reference sequence). CDR3 in amino acids: CSSSSVVDTQYF. In DNA form, the CDR3 reads TGTTCCAGCAGCTCTGTAGTAGATACGCAGTATTTT.

The gene calls are TRBV2 and TRBJ2-1; 15 bases are shared with TRBD2. V dropped 7 bases and J dropped 9; count of bases not matched to a gene: 10. The CDR3 loop spans 16 amino acids. CDR1 and CDR2 (germline): SNHLY, FYNNEI. Here the CDR3 DNA reads TGTGCCAGCACCCCGGGACTAGCGGGAGGCCGGGGTGAGCAGTTCTTC. It is translated as CASTPGLAGGRGEQFF. The complete variable domain, with remaining parts taken from reference TRBV2 and TRBJ2-1, reads EPEVTQTPSHQVTQMGQEVILRCVPISNHLYFYWYRQILGQKVEFLVSFYNNEISEKSEIFDDQFSVERPDGSNFTLKIRSTKLEDSAMYFCASTPGLAGGRGEQFFGPGTRLTVL.

The chain recombines TRBV4-1 with TRBJ2-3; no firm D call. The CDR3 covers 13 residues. V was clipped by 5 bases and J by 3 bases, with 9 bases between them. The V gene's germline CDR1 is MGHRA and CDR2 YSYEKL. CDR3 sequence: CASSDGWTDTQYF. The CDR3 bases are TGCGCCAGCAGCGACGGGTGGACAGATACGCAGTATTTT.

This clone was detected a few times. V gene TRBV28 combines with J gene TRBJ2-7; 7 bases align to TRBD2. Germline-derived CDR1 and CDR2 are MDHEN and SYDVKM. V was pared by 10 bases and J by 7 bases, with 16 bases of the junction left unmatched. This CDR3 region has 14 residues. The CDR3 here is CAILGTAGWKEQYF. In nucleotides, the CDR3 is TGTGCCATCCTGGGTACAGCGGGATGGAAGGAGCAGTACTTC.

The rearrangement uses TRBV11-2 and TRBJ2-1; no firm D call. V lost 0 bases and J lost 8, with 8 bases in between. Germline V lookup: CDR1 SGHAT, CDR2 FQNNGV. This CDR3 has 13 residues. The CDR3 coding sequence is TGTGCCAGCAGCTTAGAGAGTTTCCATGAGCAGTTCTTC. It specifies CASSLESFHEQFF.

This clone was detected only a few times. The rearrangement uses TRBV7-2 and TRBJ2-2; 8 positions agree with TRBD2. V was clipped by 5 bases and J by 6 bases; unmatched bases: 8. CDR1 SGHTA and CDR2 FQGNSA come from the germline V gene. This CDR3 contains 15 residues. CDR3: CASSRGGSGSGELFF. DNA of the CDR3: TGTGCCAGCAGCCGGGGGGGTAGCGGGTCCGGGGAGCTGTTTTTT.

CDR3 amino acids: CASSRTGGRYEQFF. Here the CDR3 DNA reads TGTGCCAGCAGCCGGACAGGGGGACGCTATGAGCAGTTCTTC. The chain couples TRBV5-4 to TRBJ2-1; TRBD1 matches at 10 bases. Trimming took 4 bases from V and 8 from J; bases not matched to a gene: 6. CDR1 and CDR2 (germline): SGHNT, YYREEE (reference sequence). The length of the CDR3 is 14 residues.

The V call is TRBV19, the J call TRBJ1-1; no definite D call. CDR3 length: 14 residues. V was clipped by 5 bases and J by 1 base, with 11 bases between them. Germline V gene lookup returns CDR1 LNHDA and CDR2 SQIVND (reference sequence). The CDR3 DNA follows: TGTGCCAGTAGTCGCCGCGGCGGGAACACTGAAGCTTTCTTT. It encodes CASSRRGGNTEAFF. Full variable domain (rest looked up from reference TRBV19 and TRBJ1-1): DGGITQSPKYLFRKEGQNVTLSCEQNLNHDAMYWYRQDPGQGLRLIYYSQIVNDFQKGDIAEGYSVSREKKESFPLTVTSAQKNPTAFYLCASSRRGGNTEAFFGQGTRLTVV.

This clone has a handful of counts. The chain employs TRBV7-9 and TRBJ2-7; D is uncertain. Trimming took off 5 bases at V and 5 bases at J, with 16 bases between the two ends. Germline loops: CDR1 SEHNR, CDR2 FQNEAQ (reference sequence). The CDR3 is made up of 14 amino acids. CDR3 bases: TGTGCCAGCAGCCCCGACTTCTCATATCACGAGCAGTACTTC. Translating it yields CASSPDFSYHEQYF.

This clone was counted a single time. V and J are TRBV27 and TRBJ2-7, with 9 bases lining up with TRBD2. The CDR3 runs to 14 residues. CDR1 is MNHEY, CDR2 SMNVEV, per germline (reference sequence). Trimming took 6 bases from V and 4 from J; bases not matched to a gene: 7. CDR3 in amino acids: CASRPYAGGYEQYF. DNA of the CDR3: TGTGCCAGCAGACCATATGCGGGAGGGTACGAGCAGTACTTC.

V and J are TRBV18 and TRBJ1-1, with D unresolved. Germline loops: CDR1 KGHSH, CDR2 LQKENI. V lost 4 bases, J lost 2 bases, and 11 bases lay in between. CDR3 length: 14 amino acids. CDR3 coding DNA: TGTGCCAGCTCACGCCCAGTCGATAACACTGAAGCTTTCTTT. Translated: CASSRPVDNTEAFF.

The chain carries TRBV6-5 and TRBJ1-2; D unclear. The V end lost 6 bases, the J end lost 6 bases, and 8 bases lay between the germline ends. CDR3 length: 11 amino acids. Germline V CDR1 and CDR2: MNHEY, SVGAGI. Written as DNA, the CDR3 is TGTGCCAGCAGAAAGCTTCATGGCTACACCTTC. Translating it yields CASRKLHGYTF.

The chain is built from TRBV28 and TRBJ1-6; 9 positions agree with TRBD1. Germline lookup yields CDR1 MDHEN and CDR2 SYDVKM. The CDR3 contains 15 residues. The ends lost 7 bases at V and 8 bases at J; junction bases unmatched: 9. The DNA for the CDR3 is TGTGCCAGCACCCCTGGGGGACAGGGAGATTCACCCCTCCACTTT. Its protein product is CASTPGGQGDSPLHF.

This clone was detected a few times. The genes are TRBV7-9 and TRBJ2-1; 8 nucleotides line up with TRBD2. CDR3 length: 15 amino acids. From germline, CDR1 is SEHNR and CDR2 FQNEAQ (reference sequence). Germline trimming cut 5 bases from V and 7 bases from J; bases unmatched to any gene: 10. CDR3 in amino acids: CASSRKATGGNEQFF. CDR3 sequence (DNA): TGTGCCAGCAGCCGAAAAGCGACGGGAGGGAATGAGCAGTTCTTC.

The table lists this clone with a count of one. The V and J genes are TRBV6-6 and TRBJ2-7; 7 nucleotides agree with TRBD1. The germline V gene has CDR1 MNHNY and CDR2 SVGAGI (reference sequence). V lost 4 bases to trimming and J lost 5 bases; unmatched junction nucleotides: 8. The CDR3 runs 14 residues. Here the CDR3 DNA reads TGTGCCAGCAGTTGGGGACAGACCGGCCACGAGCAGTACTTC. It yields the protein CASSWGQTGHEQYF.

This chain joins TRBV9 and TRBJ2-2; 7 bases fit TRBD2. The CDR3 consists of 15 residues. Germline assignment: CDR1 SGDLS and CDR2 YYNGEE. V gave up 4 bases and J gave up 5 bases; unmatched junction bases: 8. CDR3 amino acids: CASSLLGGGTGELFF. The CDR3 DNA reads TGTGCCAGCAGCCTCCTGGGGGGAGGGACCGGGGAGCTGTTTTTT.

This CDR3 is CASDVLGGNTDTQYF. The CDR3 DNA follows: TGTGCCAGCGACGTTTTGGGAGGTAACACAGATACGCAGTATTTT. The chain combines TRBV28 with TRBJ2-3; tentatively, D is TRBD2 (6 bases). CDR1 is MDHEN, CDR2 SYDVKM, per germline. V gave up 8 bases and J gave up 2 bases, with 17 bases separating them. The length of the CDR3 is 15 residues.

This clone was picked up a small number of times. This rearrangement joins TRBV6-6 to TRBJ1-6, with D perhaps TRBD1 (6 bases). CDR1 MNHNY and CDR2 SVGAGI come from the germline V gene (reference sequence). This CDR3 has 16 residues. With 5 bases removed from V and 3 bases from J, the gap between germline ends came to 14 bases. In nucleotides, the CDR3 is TGTGCCAGCAGTACAGACAGGTCAAACTATAATTCACCCCTCCACTTT. Translating gives CASSTDRSNYNSPLHF.

The chain joins TRBV27 to TRBJ2-5, with D tentatively TRBD2 (6 bases). The ends were cut back, 2 bases at V and 3 bases at J, with 13 bases in the middle. The germline CDR1 and CDR2 sequences are MNHEY and SMNVEV (reference sequence). This CDR3 comprises 15 residues. CDR3 amino acids: CASSLRGLYEETQYF. The CDR3 coding sequence is TGTGCCAGCAGTTTACGGGGACTGTACGAAGAGACCCAGTACTTC.

This rearrangement joins TRBV7-3 to TRBJ2-1; possible D gene TRBD1, 5 bases. The CDR3 length is 15 residues. CDR1 SGHTA and CDR2 FQGTGA come from the germline V gene. Deletions cut 5 bases from V and 7 bases from J, with 18 bases between. In DNA, the CDR3 is TGTGCCAGCAGCCCTAGTCCCGGCAGGGTTAATGAGCAGTTCTTC. It translates to CASSPSPGRVNEQFF.

CDR3 region: CASSLDHGLGGLYEQYF. CDR3 sequence (DNA): TGTGCCAGCAGTTTGGATCATGGACTAGGAGGTTTGTACGAGCAGTACTTC. The chain uses TRBV28 and TRBJ2-7; 7 bases agree with TRBD2. The CDR3 length is 17 residues. V gave up 3 bases and J gave up 4 bases; unmatched junction bases: 15. Germline assignment: CDR1 MDHEN and CDR2 SYDVKM.

V is TRBV2 and J is TRBJ1-1; TRBD1 agrees at 7 bases. V dropped 1 base and J dropped 5; count of bases not matched to a gene: 4. Germline V lookup: CDR1 SNHLY, CDR2 FYNNEI. The CDR3 consists of 14 residues. Here the CDR3 reads CASSEGRGWTEAFF. CDR3 in DNA: TGTGCCAGCAGTGAAGGCAGGGGGTGGACTGAAGCTTTCTTT.

The V gene is TRBV9, the J gene TRBJ2-5; D is possibly TRBD1 (6 bases). The germline CDR1 and CDR2 sequences are SGDLS and YYNGEE. The CDR3 sequence is 13 residues long. The V end lost 4 bases, the J end lost 3 bases, and 10 bases lay between the germline ends. CDR3 DNA sequence: TGTGCCAGCAGCTTGGGACACAAAGAGACCCAGTACTTC. It specifies CASSLGHKETQYF.

A few counts support this clone. J is TRBJ1-4 and V is TRBV7-9, with TRBD1 matching 9 bases. This CDR3 comprises 16 residues. Germline CDR1 is SEHNR and CDR2 is FQNEAQ (reference sequence). Unmatched junction bases numbered 7, after V lost 1 base and J lost 7 bases. The CDR3 DNA sequence: TGTGCCAGCAGCTTAGGGGACAGGGCCTCGGGTGAAAAACTGTTTTTT. Translating gives CASSLGDRASGEKLFF.

The chain carries TRBV7-9 and TRBJ2-3; D gene uncertain. The V end lost 1 base, the J end lost 6 bases, and 8 bases lay between the germline ends. The germline V gene encodes CDR1 SEHNR and CDR2 FQNEAQ (reference sequence). The CDR3 extends over 13 amino acids. The CDR3 DNA sequence: TGTGCCAGCAGCTTAGTGGTGGAGGATACGCAGTATTTT. Amino acid sequence: CASSLVVEDTQYF.

Of note for this clone: Germline and junction disagree at one end, which may indicate a read error. The chain uses TRBV11-2 and TRBJ1-5; D gene uncertain. CDR1 SGHAT and CDR2 FQNNGV come from the germline V gene. This CDR3 is built from 13 residues. The CDR3 here is CASSLESASPQHF. In nucleotides, the CDR3 is TGTGCCAGCAGCCTAGAAAGCGCCTCGCCCCAGCATTTT.